This T cell receptor (beta chain) was recorded in a study of cytomegalovirus exposure and HLA in healthy donors. Study-level results: Researchers catalogued some 160 TCR beta chains as cytomegalovirus-associated.

Of note for this clone: Its antigen remains unidentified.

CDR3 size: 15 residues. Trimming took off 1 base at V and 1 base at J, with 8 bases between the two ends. Germline lookup yields CDR1 SGHRS and CDR2 YFSETQ. Produced via immunoSEQ multiplex PCR; TCRdb's table is partial and in-frame only. The top ten hold approximately 1.5% of the sample, which has some 130,000 clones, about 90% seen once. Source material: PBMCs. This chain connects TRBV5-1 to TRBJ2-2; D possibly corresponds to TRBD1 (6 bases). This receptor was taken from a man younger than 45 in good health and CMV-seronegative. CDR3 sequence: CASSLQQGNTGELFF. The CDR3 DNA reads as TGCGCCAGCAGCTTGCAACAGGGGAACACCGGGGAGCTGTTTTTT.